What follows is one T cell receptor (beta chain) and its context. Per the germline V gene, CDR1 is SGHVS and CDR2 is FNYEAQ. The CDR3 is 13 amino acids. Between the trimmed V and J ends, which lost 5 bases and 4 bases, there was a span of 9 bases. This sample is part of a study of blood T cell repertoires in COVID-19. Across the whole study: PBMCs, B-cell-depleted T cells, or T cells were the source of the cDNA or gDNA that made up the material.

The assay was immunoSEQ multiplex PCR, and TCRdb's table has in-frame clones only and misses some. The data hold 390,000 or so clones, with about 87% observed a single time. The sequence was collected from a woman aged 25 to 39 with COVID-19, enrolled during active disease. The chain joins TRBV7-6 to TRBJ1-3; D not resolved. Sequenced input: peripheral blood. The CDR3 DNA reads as TGTGCCAGCAGCACAAGTAGCGGAAACACCATATATTTT. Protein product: CASSTSSGNTIYF.